Following are 21 T cell receptor beta chains from one sample sequenced in a study of T cell repertoires in MIS-A myocarditis. TCRdb keeps only in-frame clones here, not all; method: immunoSEQ multiplex PCR. The table lists about 6,600 clones, 78% of them singletons. The sample comprised right inferior lung lobe tissue obtained at autopsy. These receptors were taken from a man aged 18-30 years with fulminant myocarditis from multisystem inflammatory syndrome in adults (MIS-A) after COVID-19.

The chain employs TRBV4-2 and TRBJ2-3, with D perhaps matching TRBD1 (6 bases). The CDR3 contains 16 residues. Germline CDR1 reads LGHNA; CDR2 reads YNFKEQ. V was clipped by 0 bases and J by 4 bases, with 14 bases between them. The CDR3 sequence is CASSQEQGLAPDTQYF. CDR3 DNA: TGTGCCAGCAGCCAAGAACAGGGTCTAGCCCCAGATACGCAGTATTTT.

The V gene is TRBV9, the J gene TRBJ1-3; a possible D gene is TRBD1 (5 bases). The CDR3 is made up of 19 amino acids. V gave up 3 bases and J gave up 0 bases, with 22 bases separating them. Per germline, CDR1 SGDLS and CDR2 YYNGEE. The CDR3 nucleotides read TGTGCCAGCAGCGCCAGCCTCAGACCGTGGGGGATCTCTGGAAACACCATATATTTT. Encoded protein: CASSASLRPWGISGNTIYF.

This sequence joins TRBV29-1 and TRBJ2-7, with D possibly being TRBD2 (5 bases). V lost 3 bases and J lost 3, with 12 bases in between. This CDR3 contains 13 residues. CDR1 and CDR2 from the germline V gene are SQVTM and ANQGSEA. The CDR3 DNA is TGCAGCGTTGATCCCACTGGAGGCTACGAGCAGTACTTC. Amino acid sequence: CSVDPTGGYEQYF.

The chain employs TRBV6-5 and TRBJ2-7; 7 bases line up with TRBD1. Per the germline V gene, CDR1 is MNHEY and CDR2 is SVGAGI. The V gene end was trimmed by 5 bases and the J gene end by 7 bases; junction bases not matched to a gene: 5. This CDR3 contains 12 residues. Here the CDR3 DNA reads TGTGCCAGCAGTCGCACAGGGGATGAGCAGTACTTC. As protein: CASSRTGDEQYF.

The chain has TRBV6-5 and TRBJ2-7; 7 nucleotides align to TRBD2. With V trimmed by 0 bases and J by 0 bases, 2 bases remained unmatched. CDR3 length equals 15 residues. Per the germline V gene, CDR1 is MNHEY and CDR2 is SVGAGI. The CDR3 nucleotides read TGTGCCAGCAGTTACTCAGGGACTAACTCCTACGAGCAGTACTTC. Its protein product is CASSYSGTNSYEQYF.

The chain combines TRBV4-2 with TRBJ2-3; 9 nucleotides align to TRBD2. CDR1 and CDR2 from the germline V gene are LGHNA and YNFKEQ. This CDR3 is built from 15 residues. J was trimmed by 4 bases and V by 0 bases; bases with no gene match: 2. The CDR3 loop is CASSQDRGGADTQYF. Written as DNA, the CDR3 is TGTGCCAGCAGCCAAGATCGCGGGGGGGCAGATACGCAGTATTTT.

Turning to this clone: Other DNA sequences in the same sample also yield this CDR3. The V gene is TRBV9, the J gene TRBJ1-2, with D possibly matching TRBD1 (6 bases). Germline assignment: CDR1 SGDLS and CDR2 YYNGEE. Trimming took off 2 bases at V and 4 bases at J, with 30 bases between the two ends. CDR3 length: 20 residues. CDR3 loop: CASSVTKRGGGGRRPYGYTF. The CDR3 DNA reads TGTGCCAGCAGCGTTACAAAAAGAGGGGGTGGGGGGAGAAGGCCCTATGGCTACACCTTC.

The chain links TRBV15 to TRBJ1-1; D is unclear. The germline CDR1 and CDR2 sequences are LNHNV and YYDKDF (reference sequence). This CDR3 comprises 15 residues. With 0 bases removed from V and 5 bases from J, the gap between germline ends came to 13 bases. This CDR3 is CATSRDFVGWTEAFF. The CDR3 region has the DNA TGTGCCACCAGCAGAGATTTTGTAGGATGGACTGAAGCTTTCTTT.

The genes are TRBV9 and TRBJ2-2; 7 nucleotides line up with TRBD1. This CDR3 spans 14 amino acids. The junction had 4 bases not matched to a gene; V was cut back by 4 bases and J by 4 bases. Germline V gene lookup returns CDR1 SGDLS and CDR2 YYNGEE. As DNA, the CDR3 is TGTGCCAGCAGCCCACGACAGGGCACCGGGGAGCTGTTTTTT. Translation gives CASSPRQGTGELFF. Full variable domain (missing parts from reference TRBV9 and TRBJ2-2): DSGVTQTPKHLITATGQRVTLRCSPRSGDLSVYWYQQSLDQGLQFLIQYYNGEERAKGNILERFSAQQFPDLHSELNLSSLELGDSALYFCASSPRQGTGELFFGEGSRLTVL.

CDR3 residues: CASSQDSGAPKQYF. In DNA, the CDR3 is TGTGCCAGCAGCCAAGATTCGGGTGCGCCGAAGCAGTACTTC. V is TRBV3-1 (or the pseudogene TRBV3-2) and J is TRBJ2-7; D unresolved. Looked up from germline, CDR1 is LGHDT and CDR2 is YNNKEL (reference sequence). The CDR3 extends over 14 amino acids. Trimming shortened V by 0 bases and J by 8 bases, and 14 bases separated the two germline ends.

The chain recombines TRBV15 with TRBJ1-5; D is possibly TRBD1 (6 bases). CDR3 length equals 15 residues. Germline CDR1 and CDR2: LNHNV and YYDKDF (reference sequence). Trimming shortened V by 0 bases and J by 6 bases, and 12 bases separated the two germline ends. In DNA, the CDR3 is TGTGCCACCAGCAGAGATAAGGGGGGTGGTCAGCCCCAGCATTTT. Its translation: CATSRDKGGGQPQHF.

Only a few counts were recorded for this clone. This chain connects TRBV6-5 to TRBJ1-1; D is perhaps TRBD1 (6 bases). Germline V gives CDR1 MNHEY, CDR2 SVGAGI. The CDR3 has 13 residues. V was cut by 6 bases and J by 11 bases, with 19 bases left in between. The CDR3, as DNA: TGTGCCAGCAGCTCCCAACAGGGTTTGCGGGCTTTCTTT. This sequence encodes CASSSQQGLRAFF.

V usage is TRBV30 and J usage is TRBJ2-5, with TRBD2 matching 13 bases. In germline, CDR1 is GTSNPN, CDR2 SVGIG (reference sequence). The ends lost 3 bases at V and 7 bases at J; junction bases unmatched: 11. CDR3 size: 16 residues. CDR3 nucleotides: TGTGCCTGGAGCGATACCGGGACTAGCGGGACGGGGACCCAGTACTTC. Translated: CAWSDTGTSGTGTQYF.

The chain carries TRBV14 and TRBJ2-3; the D is unclear. The V gene's germline CDR1 is SGHDN and CDR2 FVKESK. The germline V and J ends were trimmed by 0 bases and 2 bases, with 12 bases remaining between them. This CDR3 spans 16 amino acids. The CDR3 sequence: CASSQEGNRLTDTQYF. In DNA form, the CDR3 reads TGTGCCAGCAGCCAAGAAGGAAACAGACTCACAGATACGCAGTATTTT. Supplemented by reference TRBV14 and TRBJ2-3, the full variable domain reads EAGVTQFPSHSVIEKGQTVTLRCDPISGHDNLYWYRRVMGKEIKFLLHFVKESKQDESGMPNNRFLAERTGGTYSTLKVQPAELEDSGVYFCASSQEGNRLTDTQYFGPGTRLTVL.

The chain is built from TRBV28 and TRBJ1-6; perhaps TRBD1 as D (6 bases). The V end lost 8 bases, the J end lost 10 bases, and 21 bases lay between the germline ends. Germline assignment: CDR1 MDHEN and CDR2 SYDVKM. There are 15 residues in the CDR3. The CDR3 DNA reads as TGTGCCAGCGGGAGGGCCGGGCTGGGGGGCTCACCCCTCCACTTT. It translates to CASGRAGLGGSPLHF.

The J gene is TRBJ1-2, the V gene TRBV4-1; D possibly corresponds to TRBD1 (6 bases). This CDR3 is built from 17 residues. The ends were cut back, 0 bases at V and 1 base at J, with 15 bases in the middle. Per germline, CDR1 MGHRA and CDR2 YSYEKL. CDR3 DNA sequence: TGCGCCAGCAGCCAAGAACCCCTCGGACAGCGTAACTATGGCTACACCTTC. Protein sequence: CASSQEPLGQRNYGYTF.

The rearrangement links TRBV7-2 to TRBJ2-7, with 7 bases aligning to TRBD2. V dropped 1 base and J dropped 3; count of bases not matched to a gene: 3. The germline gives CDR1 SGHTA, CDR2 FQGNSA. This CDR3 is 14 amino acids long. Here the CDR3 DNA reads TGTGCCAGCAGCTTAGTCTGGACTAGCTACGAGCAGTACTTC. It specifies CASSLVWTSYEQYF. The full variable domain, in which reference TRBV7-2 and TRBJ2-7 provide the parts outside the CDR3, is GAGVSQSPSNKVTEKGKDVELRCDPISGHTALYWYRQSLGQGLEFLIYFQGNSAPDKSGLPSDRFSAERTGGSVSTLTIQRTQQEDSAVYLCASSLVWTSYEQYFGPGTRLTVT.

This rearrangement joins TRBV5-1 to TRBJ1-1; D is unresolved. This CDR3 is built from 13 residues. With 4 bases removed from V and 6 bases from J, the gap between germline ends came to 13 bases. CDR1 is SGHRS and CDR2 is YFSETQ in the germline V gene. The DNA for the CDR3 is TGCGCCAGCAGCCCCCAGACGGGCGCTGAAGCTTTCTTT. Protein sequence: CASSPQTGAEAFF. Filled out from reference TRBV5-1 and TRBJ1-1, the complete variable domain reads KAGVTQTPRYLIKTRGQQVTLSCSPISGHRSVSWYQQTPGQGLQFLFEYFSETQRNKGNFPGRFSGRQFSNSRSEMNVSTLELGDSALYLCASSPQTGAEAFFGQGTRLTVV.

The J gene is TRBJ2-7, the V gene TRBV5-8, with D unresolved. This CDR3 spans 15 amino acids. V lost 0 bases and J 2 bases, leaving 12 bases between the germline ends. Germline-derived CDR1 and CDR2 are SGHTS and YDEGEE. The DNA for the CDR3 is TGTGCCAGCAGCTTGGTTGGGGATAAAGCCTACGAGCAGTACTTC. Its protein product is CASSLVGDKAYEQYF.

This clone was seen a single time. The chain joins TRBV3-1 (or the pseudogene TRBV3-2) to TRBJ2-1; D unclear. Trimming took off 2 bases at V and 5 bases at J, with 10 bases between the two ends. There are 14 residues in the CDR3. The germline CDR1 and CDR2 sequences are LGHDT and YNNKEL (reference sequence). CDR3 DNA: TGTGCCAGCAGCCAAACTCACCGGGACAATGAGCAGTTCTTC. Protein: CASSQTHRDNEQFF.

The chain uses TRBV6-5 and TRBJ2-1, with 7 nucleotides matching TRBD2. V was clipped by 6 bases and J by 14 bases; unmatched bases: 13. The CDR3 contains 13 residues. Germline CDR1 and CDR2: MNHEY and SVGAGI. This CDR3 is CASSPGGRGRKFF. CDR3 nucleotide sequence: TGTGCCAGCAGCCCCGGTGGGCGGGGGAGAAAGTTCTTC.